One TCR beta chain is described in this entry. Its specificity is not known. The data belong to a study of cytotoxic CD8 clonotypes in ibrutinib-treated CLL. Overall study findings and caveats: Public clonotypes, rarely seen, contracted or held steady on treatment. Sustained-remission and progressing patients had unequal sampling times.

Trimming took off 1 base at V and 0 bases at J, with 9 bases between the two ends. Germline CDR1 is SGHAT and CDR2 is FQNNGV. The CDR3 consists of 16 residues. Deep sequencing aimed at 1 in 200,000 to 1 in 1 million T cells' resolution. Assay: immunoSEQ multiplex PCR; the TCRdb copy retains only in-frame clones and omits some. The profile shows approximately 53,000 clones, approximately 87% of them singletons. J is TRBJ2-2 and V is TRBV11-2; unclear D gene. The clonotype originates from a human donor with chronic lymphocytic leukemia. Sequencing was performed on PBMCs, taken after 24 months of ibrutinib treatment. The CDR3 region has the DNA TGTGCCAGCAGCTTAGGAGGTTCGACGAACACCGGGGAGCTGTTTTTT. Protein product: CASSLGGSTNTGELFF. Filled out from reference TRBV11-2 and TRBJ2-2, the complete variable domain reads EAGVAQSPRYKIIEKRQSVAFWCNPISGHATLYWYQQILGQGPKLLIQFQNNGVVDDSQLPKDRFSAERLKGVDSTLKIQPAKLEDSAVYLCASSLGGSTNTGELFFGEGSRLTVL.